This TCR beta chain was recorded in a study of tissue T cells after allogeneic stem cell transplantation. Across the study: Several unmodified and three CD34-selected T-cell-depleted grafts went to graft-versus-host disease patients.

CDR3 sequences, V/J genes, frequencies and template counts came from survey-depth TCRbeta sequencing. Sequenced by immunoSEQ multiplex PCR; TCRdb stores in-frame clones only, minus some. The sample lists about 43,000 clones, about nine tenths occurring once. The CDR3 runs to 15 residues. V lost 9 bases, J lost 1 base, and 19 bases lay in between. Germline V gives CDR1 LGHDT, CDR2 YNNKEL (reference sequence). The receptor was derived from a woman aged 35-75 years who later had graft-versus-host disease after an allogeneic stem cell transplant. The chain carries TRBV3-1 (or the pseudogene TRBV3-2) and TRBJ2-7; D might be TRBD2 (6 bases). The sequences come from blood, collected before transplantation. The DNA of the CDR3 is TGTGCCAGGGGGAGAGTGACCGCGGGGTCCTACGAGCAGTACTTC. Protein product: CARGRVTAGSYEQYF.